This T cell receptor (beta chain) was captured by sequencing in a study of blood T cell repertoires in COVID-19. Across the whole study: The analysed material was cDNA or gDNA that came from T cells, B-cell-depleted T cells, or PBMCs.

The V gene end was trimmed by 2 bases and the J gene end by 3 bases; junction bases not matched to a gene: 6. The CDR3 consists of 15 residues. Germline V gene lookup returns CDR1 MNHEY and CDR2 SVGAGI. Some clones are missing from TCRdb's copy, which holds only in-frame ones; the method was immunoSEQ multiplex PCR. The top ten clones hold 20% of a sample with just over 80,000 clones, under 80% of them seen once. V and J are TRBV6-5 and TRBJ2-7; 8 bases fit TRBD1. The TCR comes from an elderly woman with active or convalescent COVID-19. The sample comprised peripheral blood. The CDR3 sequence is CASSYHGQGNYEQYF. As DNA, the CDR3 is TGTGCCAGCAGTTACCATGGACAGGGAAACTACGAGCAGTACTTC.